This passage covers 10 T cell receptor beta chains from one sample sequenced in a study of T cell responses to AZD1222 COVID-19 vaccine. Data came from immunoSEQ multiplex PCR; TCRdb stores just in-frame clones and leaves some out. Of about 93,000 clones detected, around 92% appear once; the ten largest clones hold about 2.6%. This material consisted of peripheral blood, taken on day 0 of MenACWY control vaccination. These TCRs come from an adult in good health.

The V gene is TRBV11-2, the J gene TRBJ1-1; no clear D. CDR3 size: 13 residues. Germline assignment: CDR1 SGHAT and CDR2 FQNNGV. With 7 bases removed from V and 6 bases from J, the gap between germline ends came to 15 bases. Here the CDR3 reads CASTFLGSPEAFF. The CDR3 bases are TGTGCCAGCACCTTCCTCGGGAGCCCTGAAGCTTTCTTT.

The rearrangement uses TRBV27 and TRBJ1-6, with D perhaps TRBD1 (5 bases). V lost 8 bases, J lost 8 bases, and 19 bases lay in between. CDR1 and CDR2 from the germline V gene are MNHEY and SMNVEV (reference sequence). CDR3 size: 15 residues. The CDR3 region has the DNA TGTGCCAGCGGTCCCGGGACCTCCTTATATTCACCCCTCCACTTT. Protein product: CASGPGTSLYSPLHF.

The chain combines TRBV5-6 with TRBJ1-2, with TRBD1 matching 7 bases. Unmatched junction bases numbered 15, after V lost 6 bases and J lost 7 bases. CDR3 size: 15 residues. CDR1 and CDR2 (germline): SGHDT, YYEEEE. The CDR3 region is CASTSGDSLFSGYTF. The CDR3 bases are TGTGCCAGCACGTCGGGGGACAGCTTATTCTCTGGCTACACCTTC.

The chain couples TRBV5-8 to TRBJ1-1; 10 positions agree with TRBD1. Germline values: CDR1 SGHTS, CDR2 YDEGEE. The V and J ends lost 0 bases and 0 bases, in that order; junction bases with no gene match: 8. This CDR3 comprises 18 residues. CDR3 in DNA: TGTGCCAGCAGCTTGGGGATGGGACAGGGGATATTGAACACTGAAGCTTTCTTT. Its translation is CASSLGMGQGILNTEAFF.

J is TRBJ1-4 and V is TRBV11-3, with a tentative D call TRBD1 (5 bases). Trimming pared 5 bases from V and 0 bases from J, leaving 13 bases between. This CDR3 is 16 amino acids long. From germline, CDR1 is SGHNT and CDR2 YENEEA. The CDR3 protein is CASSPGTLATNEKLFF. The DNA of the CDR3 is TGTGCCAGCAGCCCCGGGACCCTAGCAACTAATGAAAAACTGTTTTTT.

This clone appeared once. This chain links TRBV5-4 with TRBJ2-6, with D unresolved. Trimming stripped 3 bases from V and 0 bases from J, with 19 bases between. CDR3 length equals 19 residues. Germline-derived CDR1 and CDR2 are SGHNT and YYREEE (reference sequence). This chain's CDR3 is CASSSYGADASSGANVLTF. The CDR3 DNA sequence: TGTGCCAGCAGCTCCTATGGCGCTGATGCCAGCTCTGGGGCCAACGTCCTGACTTTC.

The chain combines TRBV19 with TRBJ2-7, with 7 bases matching TRBD2. Germline values: CDR1 LNHDA, CDR2 SQIVND (reference sequence). Trimming at V came to 9 bases and at J to 2 bases, leaving 7 bases not matched to a gene. The CDR3 is 13 residues long. Here the CDR3 reads CASRAGKAYEQYF. CDR3 nucleotides: TGTGCCAGCCGAGCGGGGAAGGCCTACGAGCAGTACTTC.

The chain is built from TRBV11-2 and TRBJ1-3; D not certain. The V gene lost 5 bases and the J gene lost 7 bases, with 9 bases spanning the gap. This CDR3 contains 12 residues. Germline V gives CDR1 SGHAT, CDR2 FQNNGV. The DNA for the CDR3 is TGTGCCAGCAGCCCGAGCTTGAACACCATATATTTT. It codes for CASSPSLNTIYF.

The chain uses TRBV7-6 and TRBJ2-1; the D is unclear. Trimming pared 1 base from V and 4 bases from J, leaving 8 bases between. There are 14 residues in the CDR3. Germline V gene data show CDR1 as SGHVS and CDR2 as FNYEAQ. The CDR3 loop reads CASSLEWSYNEQFF. CDR3 coding DNA: TGTGCCAGCAGCTTAGAGTGGAGTTACAATGAGCAGTTCTTC.

The chain links TRBV15 to TRBJ1-4; no firm D call. V dropped 5 bases and J dropped 8 bases, with 12 bases sitting between them. This CDR3 has 13 residues. The germline V gene encodes CDR1 LNHNV and CDR2 YYDKDF (reference sequence). The CDR3 DNA is TGTGCCACCAGCGAGGGTGTACGGGAAAAACTGTTTTTT. It translates to CATSEGVREKLFF.